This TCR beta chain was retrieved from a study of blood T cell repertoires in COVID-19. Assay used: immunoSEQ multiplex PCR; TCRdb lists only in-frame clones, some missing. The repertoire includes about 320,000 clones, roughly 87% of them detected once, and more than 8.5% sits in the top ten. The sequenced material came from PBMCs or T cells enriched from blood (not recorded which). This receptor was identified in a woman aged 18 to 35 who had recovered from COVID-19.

The CDR3 DNA follows: TGTGCCAGCAGTGAAGCATCGACAGGGATCGGCTACACCTTC. Translating gives CASSEASTGIGYTF. The chain recombines TRBV2 with TRBJ1-2; TRBD1 matches at 7 bases. The CDR3 has 14 residues. Germline loops: CDR1 SNHLY, CDR2 FYNNEI. The V segment lost 0 bases and the J segment 8 bases; nucleotides outside the gene matches: 6.